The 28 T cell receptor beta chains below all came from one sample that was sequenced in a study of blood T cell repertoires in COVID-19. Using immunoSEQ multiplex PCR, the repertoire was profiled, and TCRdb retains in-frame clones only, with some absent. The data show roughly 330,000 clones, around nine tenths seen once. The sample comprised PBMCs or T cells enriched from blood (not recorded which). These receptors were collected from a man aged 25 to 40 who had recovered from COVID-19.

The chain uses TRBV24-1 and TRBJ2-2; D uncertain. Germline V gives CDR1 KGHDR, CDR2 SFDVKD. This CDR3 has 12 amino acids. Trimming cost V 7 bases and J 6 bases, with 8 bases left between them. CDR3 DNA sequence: TGTGCCACCAGGAACATGGCCGGGGAGCTGTTTTTT. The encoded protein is CATRNMAGELFF.

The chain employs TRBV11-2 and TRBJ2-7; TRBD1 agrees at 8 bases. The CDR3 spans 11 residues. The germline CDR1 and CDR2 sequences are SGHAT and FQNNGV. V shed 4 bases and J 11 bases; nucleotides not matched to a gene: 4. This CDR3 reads CASSSGQGEYF. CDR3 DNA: TGTGCCAGCAGCTCAGGACAGGGAGAGTACTTC.

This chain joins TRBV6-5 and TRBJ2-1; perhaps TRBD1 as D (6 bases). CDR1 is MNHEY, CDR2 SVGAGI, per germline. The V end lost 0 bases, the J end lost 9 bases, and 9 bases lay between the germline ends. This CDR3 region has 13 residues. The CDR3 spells CASSYSGGSEQFF. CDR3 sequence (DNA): TGTGCCAGCAGTTACTCAGGGGGAAGTGAGCAGTTCTTC.

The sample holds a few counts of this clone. CDR3 sequence: CASRQGPWETDGYTF. The CDR3 coding sequence is TGTGCCAGCAGGCAGGGGCCGTGGGAAACAGATGGCTACACCTTC. The chain combines TRBV6-5 with TRBJ1-2, with D tentatively TRBD1 (6 bases). V lost 6 bases and J lost 6, with 20 bases in between. Germline V gives CDR1 MNHEY, CDR2 SVGAGI. CDR3 length equals 15 residues.

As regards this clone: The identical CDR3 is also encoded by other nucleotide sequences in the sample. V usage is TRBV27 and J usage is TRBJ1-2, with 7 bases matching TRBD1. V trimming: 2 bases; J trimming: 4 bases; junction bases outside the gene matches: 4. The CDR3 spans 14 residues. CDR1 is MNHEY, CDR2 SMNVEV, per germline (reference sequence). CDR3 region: CASSLKGASYGYTF. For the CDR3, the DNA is TGTGCCAGCAGTTTAAAGGGGGCGTCCTATGGCTACACCTTC.

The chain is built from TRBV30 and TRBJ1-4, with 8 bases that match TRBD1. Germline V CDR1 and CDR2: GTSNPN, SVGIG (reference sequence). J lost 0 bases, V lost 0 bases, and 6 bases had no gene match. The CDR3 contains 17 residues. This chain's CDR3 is CAWSVAQGAATNEKLFF. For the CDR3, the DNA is TGTGCCTGGAGTGTGGCGCAGGGGGCCGCAACTAATGAAAAACTGTTTTTT.

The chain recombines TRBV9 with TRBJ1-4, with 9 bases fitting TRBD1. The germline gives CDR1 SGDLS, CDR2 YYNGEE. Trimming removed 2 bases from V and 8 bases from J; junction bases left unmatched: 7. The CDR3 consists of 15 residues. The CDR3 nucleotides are TGTGCCAGCAGCGTTAGGACAGGGGCTGGCGAAAAACTGTTTTTT. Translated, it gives CASSVRTGAGEKLFF.

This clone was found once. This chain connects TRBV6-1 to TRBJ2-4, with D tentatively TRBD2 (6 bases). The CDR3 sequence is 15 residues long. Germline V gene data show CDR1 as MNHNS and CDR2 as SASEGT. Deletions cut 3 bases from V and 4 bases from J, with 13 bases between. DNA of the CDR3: TGTGCCAGCAGTGAGGCCCTCGGAGGGAAAAACATTCAGTACTTC. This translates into CASSEALGGKNIQYF.

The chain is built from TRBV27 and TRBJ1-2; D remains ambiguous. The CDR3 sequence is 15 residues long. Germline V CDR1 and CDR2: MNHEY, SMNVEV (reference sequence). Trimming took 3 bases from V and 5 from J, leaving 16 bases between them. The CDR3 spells CASSLIPGGVYGYTF. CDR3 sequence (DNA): TGTGCCAGCAGTTTGATCCCCGGCGGGGTATATGGCTACACCTTC.

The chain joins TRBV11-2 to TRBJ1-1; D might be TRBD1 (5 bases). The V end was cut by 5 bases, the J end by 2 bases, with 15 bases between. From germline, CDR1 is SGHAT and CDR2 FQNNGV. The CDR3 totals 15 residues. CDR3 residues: CASSPRRQRNTEAFF. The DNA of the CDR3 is TGTGCCAGCAGCCCACGGAGACAGAGAAACACTGAAGCTTTCTTT.

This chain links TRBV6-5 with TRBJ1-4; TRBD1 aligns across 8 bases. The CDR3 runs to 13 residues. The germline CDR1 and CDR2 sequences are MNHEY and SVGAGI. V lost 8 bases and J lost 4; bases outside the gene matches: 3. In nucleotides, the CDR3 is TGTGCCAGCGGGACAGGAATTAATGAAAAACTGTTTTTT. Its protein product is CASGTGINEKLFF.

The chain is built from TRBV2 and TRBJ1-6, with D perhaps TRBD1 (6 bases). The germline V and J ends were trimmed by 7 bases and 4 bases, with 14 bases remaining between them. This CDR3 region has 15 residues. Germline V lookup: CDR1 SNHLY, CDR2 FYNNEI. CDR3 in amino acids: CASTDSTGYNSPLHF. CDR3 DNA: TGTGCCAGCACTGATTCGACAGGATATAATTCACCCCTCCACTTT.

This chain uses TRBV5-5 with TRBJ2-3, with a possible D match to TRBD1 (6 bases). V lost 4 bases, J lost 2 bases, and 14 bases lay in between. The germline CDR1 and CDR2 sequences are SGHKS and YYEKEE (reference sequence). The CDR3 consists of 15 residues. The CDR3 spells CASSLRTANTDTQYF. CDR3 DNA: TGTGCCAGCAGCCTTCGGACAGCGAACACAGATACGCAGTATTTT.

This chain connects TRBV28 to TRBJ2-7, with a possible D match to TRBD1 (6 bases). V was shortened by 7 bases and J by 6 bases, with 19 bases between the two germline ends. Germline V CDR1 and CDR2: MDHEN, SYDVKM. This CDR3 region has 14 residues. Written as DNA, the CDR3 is TGTGCCAGCACCCCACAGGGAGTTAACTCCGAGCAGTACTTC. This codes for CASTPQGVNSEQYF. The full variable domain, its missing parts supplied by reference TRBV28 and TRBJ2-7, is DVKVTQSSRYLVKRTGEKVFLECVQDMDHENMFWYRQDPGLGLRLIYFSYDVKMKEKGDIPEGYSVSREKKERFSLILESASTNQTSMYLCASTPQGVNSEQYFGPGTRLTVT.

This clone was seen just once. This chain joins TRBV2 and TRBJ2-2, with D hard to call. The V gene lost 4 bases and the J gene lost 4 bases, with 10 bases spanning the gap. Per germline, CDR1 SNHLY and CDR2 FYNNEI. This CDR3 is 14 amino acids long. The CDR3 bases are TGTGCCAGCAGTGCCTCCCTCCTCACCGGGGAGCTGTTTTTT. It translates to CASSASLLTGELFF.

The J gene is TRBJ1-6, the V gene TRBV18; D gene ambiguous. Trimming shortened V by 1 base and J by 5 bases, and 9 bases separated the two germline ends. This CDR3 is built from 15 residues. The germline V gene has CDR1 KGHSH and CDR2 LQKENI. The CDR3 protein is CASSPRVENNSPLHF. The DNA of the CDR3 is TGTGCCAGCTCACCACGTGTGGAGAATAATTCACCCCTCCACTTT.

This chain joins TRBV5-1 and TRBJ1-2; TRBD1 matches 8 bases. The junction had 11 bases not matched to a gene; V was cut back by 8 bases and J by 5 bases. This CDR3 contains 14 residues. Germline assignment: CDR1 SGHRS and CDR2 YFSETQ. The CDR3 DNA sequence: TGCGCCAGTCAACCGGGACAGGAGGAGTATGGCTACACCTTC. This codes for CASQPGQEEYGYTF.

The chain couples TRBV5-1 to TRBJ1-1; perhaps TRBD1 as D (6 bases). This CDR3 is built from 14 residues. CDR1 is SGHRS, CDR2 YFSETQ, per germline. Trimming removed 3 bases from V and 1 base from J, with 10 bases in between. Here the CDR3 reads CASSSDSGNTEAFF. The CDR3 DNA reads TGCGCCAGCAGCTCGGACAGTGGGAACACTGAAGCTTTCTTT.

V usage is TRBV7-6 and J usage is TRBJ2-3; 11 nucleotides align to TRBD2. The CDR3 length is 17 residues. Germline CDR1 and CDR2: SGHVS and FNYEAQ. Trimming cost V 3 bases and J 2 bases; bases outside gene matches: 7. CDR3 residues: CASSLETSGGYTDTQYF. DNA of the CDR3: TGTGCCAGCAGCTTGGAAACTAGCGGGGGTTACACAGATACGCAGTATTTT.

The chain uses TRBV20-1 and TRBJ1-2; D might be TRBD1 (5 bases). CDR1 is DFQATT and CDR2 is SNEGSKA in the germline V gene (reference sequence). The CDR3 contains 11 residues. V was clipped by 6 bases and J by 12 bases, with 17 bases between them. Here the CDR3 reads CSAPREGRNTF. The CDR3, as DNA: TGCAGTGCGCCTCGTGAGGGGAGGAACACCTTC.

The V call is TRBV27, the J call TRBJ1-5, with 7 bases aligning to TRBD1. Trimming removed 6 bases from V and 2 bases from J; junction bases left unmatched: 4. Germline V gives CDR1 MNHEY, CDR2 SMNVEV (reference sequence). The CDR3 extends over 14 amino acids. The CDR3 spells CASRIGQGNQPQHF. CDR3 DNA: TGTGCCAGCAGAATAGGACAGGGCAATCAGCCCCAGCATTTT.

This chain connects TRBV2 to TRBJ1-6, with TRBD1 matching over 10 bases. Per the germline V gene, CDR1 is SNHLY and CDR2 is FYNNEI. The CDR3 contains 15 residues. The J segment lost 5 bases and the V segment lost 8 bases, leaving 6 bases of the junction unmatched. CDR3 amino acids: CASRDRGINNSPLHF. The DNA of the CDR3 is TGTGCCAGCCGGGACAGGGGAATCAATAATTCACCCCTCCACTTT.

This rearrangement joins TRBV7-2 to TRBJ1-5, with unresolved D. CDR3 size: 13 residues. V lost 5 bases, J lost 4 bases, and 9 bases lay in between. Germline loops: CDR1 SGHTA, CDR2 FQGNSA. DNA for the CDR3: TGTGCCAGCAGCCCAGACAAGAATCAGCCCCAGCATTTT. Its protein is CASSPDKNQPQHF. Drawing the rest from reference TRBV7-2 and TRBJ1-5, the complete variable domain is GAGVSQSPSNKVTEKGKDVELRCDPISGHTALYWYRQSLGQGLEFLIYFQGNSAPDKSGLPSDRFSAERTGGSVSTLTIQRTQQEDSAVYLCASSPDKNQPQHFGDGTRLSIL.

The chain's CDR3 is CASSSPEDYEQYF. CDR3 coding DNA: TGTGCCAGCAGTTCACCCGAGGATTACGAGCAGTACTTC. The genes are TRBV12-3 or TRBV12-4 and TRBJ2-7; D gene unclear. Trimming took off 4 bases at V and 4 bases at J, with 11 bases between the two ends. This CDR3 has 13 residues.

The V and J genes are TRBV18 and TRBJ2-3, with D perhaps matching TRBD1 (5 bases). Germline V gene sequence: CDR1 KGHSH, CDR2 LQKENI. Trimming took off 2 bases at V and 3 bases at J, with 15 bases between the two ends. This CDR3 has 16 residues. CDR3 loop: CASSPDTGTWTDTQYF. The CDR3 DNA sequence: TGTGCCAGCTCACCAGACACAGGAACCTGGACAGATACGCAGTATTTT.

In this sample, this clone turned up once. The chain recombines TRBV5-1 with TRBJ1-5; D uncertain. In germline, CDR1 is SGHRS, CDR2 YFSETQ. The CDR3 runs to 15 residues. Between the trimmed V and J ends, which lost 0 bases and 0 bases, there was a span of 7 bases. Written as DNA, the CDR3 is TGCGCCAGCAGCTTGGACGGAGATAGCAATCAGCCCCAGCATTTT. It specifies CASSLDGDSNQPQHF.

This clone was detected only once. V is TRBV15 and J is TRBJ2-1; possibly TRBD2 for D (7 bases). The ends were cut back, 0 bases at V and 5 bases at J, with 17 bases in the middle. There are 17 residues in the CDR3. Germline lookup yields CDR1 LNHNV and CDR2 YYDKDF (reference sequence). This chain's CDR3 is CATSREYGGAGNNEQFF. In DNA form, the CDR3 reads TGTGCCACCAGCAGAGAATATGGGGGGGCCGGTAACAATGAGCAGTTCTTC.

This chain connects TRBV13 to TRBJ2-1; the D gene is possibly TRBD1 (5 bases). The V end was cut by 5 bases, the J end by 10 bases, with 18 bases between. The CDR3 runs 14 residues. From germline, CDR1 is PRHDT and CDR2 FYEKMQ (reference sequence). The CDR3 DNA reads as TGTGCCAGCAGCCATTTTTCGACAGTGGGAGAGCAGTTCTTC. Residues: CASSHFSTVGEQFF. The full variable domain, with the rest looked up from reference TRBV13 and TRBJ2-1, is AAGVIQSPRHLIKEKRETATLKCYPIPRHDTVYWYQQGPGQDPQFLISFYEKMQSDKGSIPDRFSAQQFSDYHSELNMSSLELGDSALYFCASSHFSTVGEQFFGPGTRLTVL.